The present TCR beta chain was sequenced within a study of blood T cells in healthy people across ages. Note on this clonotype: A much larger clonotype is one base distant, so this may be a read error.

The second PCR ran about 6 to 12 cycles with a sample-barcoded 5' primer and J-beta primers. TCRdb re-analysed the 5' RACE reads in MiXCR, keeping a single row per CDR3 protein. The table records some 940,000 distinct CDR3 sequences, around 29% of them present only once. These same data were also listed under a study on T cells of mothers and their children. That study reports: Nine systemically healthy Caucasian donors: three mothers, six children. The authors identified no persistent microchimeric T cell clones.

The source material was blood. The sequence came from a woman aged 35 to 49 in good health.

As DNA, the CDR3 is TGCAGTGCTAGACCCAGGGGGCAGGTTCGAGAGACCCAGTACTTC. This codes for CSARPRGQVRETQYF. V and J are TRBV20-1 and TRBJ2-5; 8 positions agree with TRBD1. The germline V gene encodes CDR1 DFQATT and CDR2 SNEGSKA (reference sequence). This CDR3 comprises 15 residues. V trimming: 2 bases; J trimming: 4 bases; junction bases outside the gene matches: 9.